One and the same sample provided the 11 T cell receptor beta chains below, sequenced in a study of T cells after yellow fever vaccination. TCRdb passed the 5' RACE reads through MiXCR, listing each CDR3 protein once. The sample has some 150,000 distinct CDR3 sequences, around 6.3% seen once; the top ten hold under 0.7%. The specimen comprised CD4+ T cells sorted from PBMCs, sampled 10 days after the yellow fever booster vaccination. These receptors originate from a man aged 25 to 40 who received the YFV17D yellow fever vaccine.

This clonotype came up many times. This chain joins TRBV5-1 and TRBJ2-1, with 7 positions matching TRBD2. The CDR3 sequence is 13 residues long. Germline CDR1 SGHRS, CDR2 YFSETQ. J gave up 10 bases and V 4 bases, and 8 bases lay outside the gene matches. The CDR3 reads CASSPRTRSEQFF. For the CDR3, the DNA is TGCGCCAGCAGCCCACGGACTAGATCGGAGCAGTTCTTC.

In this sample, this clonotype turned up many times. The rearrangement uses TRBV18 and TRBJ2-1; tentative D call: TRBD1 (6 bases). The CDR3 loop spans 13 amino acids. Trimming removed 3 bases from V and 9 bases from J, with 12 bases in between. Germline CDR1 is KGHSH and CDR2 is LQKENI. The CDR3 here is CASSPEQGGEQFF. The CDR3 DNA is TGTGCCAGCTCACCTGAACAAGGGGGTGAGCAGTTCTTC.

This clonotype was counted ten times or more. V usage is TRBV2 and J usage is TRBJ2-1; D gene uncertain. V was pared by 6 bases and J by 4 bases, with 4 bases between. Germline CDR1 SNHLY, CDR2 FYNNEI. The CDR3 loop spans 11 amino acids. CDR3 loop: CASRDYNEQFF. CDR3 DNA sequence: TGTGCCAGCAGGGATTACAATGAGCAGTTCTTC.

This clonotype was picked up a small number of times. The rearrangement uses TRBV7-9 and TRBJ1-1; D possibly corresponds to TRBD1 (6 bases). Germline V lookup: CDR1 SEHNR, CDR2 FQNEAQ (reference sequence). The V gene lost 5 bases and the J gene lost 3 bases, with 10 bases spanning the gap. The CDR3 length is 13 residues. CDR3 protein: CASSPNRDTEAFF. In nucleotides, the CDR3 is TGTGCCAGCAGCCCCAACAGGGACACTGAAGCTTTCTTT.

At least ten counts were recorded for this clonotype. V gene TRBV12-3 or TRBV12-4 combines with J gene TRBJ2-1; TRBD2 might be the D (6 bases). Trimming removed 6 bases from V and 1 base from J, with 13 bases in between. This CDR3 comprises 15 residues. The CDR3 protein is CASRPKGGSYNEQFF. The CDR3 nucleotides are TGTGCCAGCAGACCAAAAGGAGGGTCCTACAATGAGCAGTTCTTC.

In regard to this clonotype: This clone may be a read error of a much larger clone one base away. V usage is TRBV28 and J usage is TRBJ2-2, with TRBD2 matching over 7 bases. This CDR3 is built from 15 residues. Germline CDR1 and CDR2: MDHEN and SYDVKM. CDR3 sequence reads: CTSSSPSGDTGELFF. CDR3 DNA sequence: TGTACCAGCAGTTCCCCGAGCGGGGACACCGGGGAGCTGTTTTTT.

This clonotype has ten or more counts. This chain joins TRBV6-5 and TRBJ2-7; no definite D call. Germline V lookup: CDR1 MNHEY, CDR2 SVGAGI. CDR3 length: 12 amino acids. Trimming pared 4 bases from V and 5 bases from J, leaving 9 bases between. The CDR3 DNA follows: TGTGCCAGCAGTTCCTTATCCAACGAGCAGTACTTC. Amino acid sequence: CASSSLSNEQYF.

This clonotype appeared many times. The chain links TRBV20-1 to TRBJ2-4; 7 positions agree with TRBD2. This CDR3 region has 17 residues. From germline, CDR1 is DFQATT and CDR2 SNEGSKA (reference sequence). With V trimmed by 3 bases and J by 2 bases, 13 bases remained unmatched. As DNA, the CDR3 is TGCAGTGCTAGTCAGGAGCGTGGAGCGGGAACCAAAAACATTCAGTACTTC. Encoded protein: CSASQERGAGTKNIQYF.

This clonotype was counted at least ten times. The J gene is TRBJ2-3, the V gene TRBV16; D might be TRBD2 (6 bases). The CDR3 spans 15 residues. Trimming cost V 2 bases and J 5 bases, with 14 bases left between them. CDR1 KGHSY and CDR2 FQNENV come from the germline V gene. The CDR3 is CASSQSGRIGDTQYF. CDR3 DNA: TGTGCCAGCAGCCAAAGTGGGAGGATCGGAGATACGCAGTATTTT.

This clonotype was seen at least ten times. This chain links TRBV7-8 with TRBJ1-4; maybe TRBD1 (6 bases). V was clipped by 3 bases and J by 3 bases, with 17 bases between them. Germline CDR1 is SGHVS and CDR2 is FQNEAQ. The CDR3 loop spans 17 amino acids. CDR3 in DNA: TGTGCCAGCAGCTTCGTAAGGGGGACATTCCCTAATGAAAAACTGTTTTTT. It specifies CASSFVRGTFPNEKLFF.

This clonotype appeared many times. This chain uses TRBV7-2 with TRBJ1-5; D gene ambiguous. From germline, CDR1 is SGHTA and CDR2 FQGNSA. V gave up 0 bases and J gave up 6 bases, with 12 bases separating them. The CDR3 has 15 amino acids. CDR3: CASSLALVGGQPQHF. Here the CDR3 DNA reads TGTGCCAGCAGCTTAGCGCTGGTAGGTGGTCAGCCCCAGCATTTT. The variable domain in full, with the rest retrieved from reference TRBV7-2 and TRBJ1-5, is GAGVSQSPSNKVTEKGKDVELRCDPISGHTALYWYRQSLGQGLEFLIYFQGNSAPDKSGLPSDRFSAERTGGSVSTLTIQRTQQEDSAVYLCASSLALVGGQPQHFGDGTRLSIL.